A few counts support the clone carrying this T cell receptor (beta chain). This sample was taken from a study of T cells after yellow fever vaccination. A single record per CDR3 protein comes from TCRdb applying MiXCR to the 5' RACE reads. The sample includes just under 600,000 distinct CDR3 sequences, 13% of them seen just once. The sequence derives from a man between 25 and 39 years old who received the YFV17D yellow fever vaccine. Here the sequenced sample was PBMCs, taken on the day of the yellow fever booster vaccination.

CDR3 DNA: TGTGCCAGCAGCCAAGGACAGGTCTCATCTGCTGGATACACCTTC. It codes for CASSQGQVSSAGYTF. This chain links TRBV3-1 with TRBJ1-2; D might be TRBD1 (6 bases). The CDR3 consists of 15 residues. The germline gives CDR1 LGHDT, CDR2 YNNKEL (reference sequence). Between the trimmed V and J ends, which lost 1 base and 11 bases, there was a span of 20 bases. Drawing the rest from reference TRBV3-1 and TRBJ1-2, the complete variable domain is DTAVSQTPKYLVTQMGNDKSIKCEQNLGHDTMYWYKQDSKKFLKIMFSYNNKELIINETVPNRFSPKSPDKAHLNLHINSLELGDSAVYFCASSQGQVSSAGYTFGSGTRLTVV.